These 6 T cell receptor beta chains were all obtained from the same sample, sequenced in a study of blood T cell repertoires in COVID-19. Only in-frame clones appear in the TCRdb table, and some are missing; sequencing was by immunoSEQ multiplex PCR. Among hundreds of thousands of clones listed, around 89% were seen once. Sequencing was done on a sample of PBMCs or T cells enriched from blood (not recorded which). These receptors all stem from a woman aged 18-35 years who had recovered from COVID-19.

V usage is TRBV19 and J usage is TRBJ2-7; D gene unclear. CDR1 is LNHDA and CDR2 is SQIVND in the germline V gene (reference sequence). The CDR3 consists of 13 residues. V dropped 5 bases and J dropped 0 bases, with 8 bases sitting between them. The CDR3 DNA reads TGTGCCAGTAGTCACGGTCCCTCCTACGAGCAGTACTTC. This encodes CASSHGPSYEQYF.

The chain carries TRBV9 and TRBJ2-5, with D possibly matching TRBD2 (5 bases). CDR1 is SGDLS, CDR2 YYNGEE, per germline. Trimming took off 0 bases at V and 4 bases at J, with 19 bases between the two ends. The CDR3 has 17 amino acids. DNA for the CDR3: TGTGCCAGCAGCGTAGACCCTTTAGGAGGAGTTCGAGAGACCCAGTACTTC. As protein: CASSVDPLGGVRETQYF.

This chain joins TRBV18 and TRBJ2-3, with TRBD1 matching 10 bases. CDR3 length: 16 residues. The V gene's germline CDR1 is KGHSH and CDR2 LQKENI. The junction had 6 bases not matched to a gene; V was cut back by 3 bases and J by 3 bases. The CDR3, as DNA: TGTGCCAGCTCACCGTCGACAGGGGGCGCGACAGATACGCAGTATTTT. This encodes CASSPSTGGATDTQYF.

The chain joins TRBV13 to TRBJ2-3; D is uncertain. The CDR3 runs 13 residues. The V and J ends lost 1 base and 3 bases respectively, with 5 bases between them. Looked up from germline, CDR1 is PRHDT and CDR2 is FYEKMQ (reference sequence). In DNA, the CDR3 is TGTGCCAGCAGCTTAGACAGAACAGATACGCAGTATTTT. Residues: CASSLDRTDTQYF.

This clone showed up many times. The chain uses TRBV6-4 and TRBJ2-1; 13 bases agree with TRBD2. Per germline, CDR1 MRHNA and CDR2 SNTAGT. The CDR3 runs to 15 residues. With 2 bases clipped from V and 6 bases from J, the junction kept 1 base outside the gene matches. CDR3 residues: CASSDTSGGANEQFF. Written as DNA, the CDR3 is TGTGCCAGCAGTGACACTAGCGGGGGGGCCAATGAGCAGTTCTTC.

This chain connects TRBV5-1 to TRBJ2-3, with D uncertain. With 0 bases removed from V and 3 bases from J, the gap between germline ends came to 11 bases. The CDR3 totals 15 residues. Germline V gene sequence: CDR1 SGHRS, CDR2 YFSETQ. The CDR3 here is CASSLGSQRTDTQYF. Written as DNA, the CDR3 is TGCGCCAGCAGCTTGGGCTCTCAACGGACAGATACGCAGTATTTT.